The rows below give T cell receptor beta chains drawn from one sample of a study of radiation and T cells in renal cell carcinoma. The assay was immunoSEQ multiplex PCR, and TCRdb's table has in-frame clones only and misses some. The sample records around 100,000 clones, 65% to 90% being singletons. Material: blood, obtained from a patient whose treatment included radiotherapy and nephrectomy. These receptors came from a man in his 60s with renal cell carcinoma. CDR3s include the opening cysteine and the closing phenylalanine or tryptophan. D genes are given only for firm matches. Clone size is shown for a subset of rows, as once, few, many or a class of expanded clone.

>TRBV28|.|.|TRBJ1-1
CASTWGGGGFRTNTEAFF
TGTGCCAGCACCTGGGGAGGGGGAGGTTTCAGGACGAACACTGAAGCTTTCTTT
>TRBV4-3|.|.|TRBJ1-4
CASSQNPGHRSFNEKLFF
TGCGCCAGCAGCCAAAACCCGGGACACCGTTCCTTTAATGAAAAACTGTTTTTT
>TRBV18|TRBD1|few|TRBJ1-5
CASSPQGIGNQPQHF
TGTGCCAGCTCCCCACAGGGGATTGGCAATCAGCCCCAGCATTTT
>TRBV19|.|few|TRBJ2-2
CASVRDTANTGELFF
TGTGCCAGCGTCAGGGATACGGCGAACACCGGGGAGCTGTTTTTT
>TRBV6-9|.|.|TRBJ2-7
CASSDSSYEQYF
TGTGCCAGCAGTGACAGCTCCTACGAGCAGTACTTC
>TRBV10-3|.|.|TRBJ2-1
CAISESQGTGANEQFF
TGTGCCATCAGTGAGTCTCAGGGGACTGGGGCCAATGAGCAGTTCTTC
>TRBV15|TRBD2|.|TRBJ2-3
CATSRAASGRTDTQYF
TGTGCCACCAGCAGAGCGGCTAGCGGGAGGACAGATACGCAGTATTTT
>TRBV10-2|.|.|TRBJ1-3
CASSESGDSGNTIYF
TGCGCCAGCAGTGAGTCGGGAGACTCTGGAAACACCATATATTTT
>TRBV4-3|TRBD1|few|TRBJ1-2
CASSQGDRGFYGYTF
TGCGCCAGCAGCCAAGGGGACAGGGGCTTCTATGGCTACACCTTC
>TRBV9|TRBD1|.|TRBJ2-7
CASSGGQGYEQYF
TGTGCCAGCAGCGGGGGACAGGGTTACGAGCAGTACTTC
>TRBV9|TRBD2|once|TRBJ2-7
CASSARTSGSHEQYF
TGTGCCAGCAGCGCTCGGACTAGCGGGAGCCACGAGCAGTACTTC
>TRBV5-6|.|.|TRBJ2-2
CASSFSVTGELFF
TGTGCCAGCAGTTTCTCGGTAACCGGGGAGCTGTTTTTT
>TRBV19|.|.|TRBJ1-2
CASTPQGPVYGYTF
TGTGCCAGTACCCCTCAGGGGCCGGTCTATGGCTACACCTTC
>TRBV4-1|.|.|TRBJ2-7
CASSPPTQGGYEQYF
TGCGCCAGCAGCCCACCAACACAGGGTGGCTACGAGCAGTACTTC
>TRBV9|.|few|TRBJ1-4
CASSPLSDQEKLFF
TGTGCCAGCAGCCCTCTTTCGGACCAGGAAAAACTGTTTTTT
>TRBV11-2|TRBD1|.|TRBJ2-2
CASSQRTGVVGELFF
TGTGCCAGCAGCCAAAGGACAGGGGTTGTCGGGGAGCTGTTTTTT
>TRBV7-2|.|few|TRBJ1-1
CASSLDGVVTGRMNTEAFF
TGTGCCAGCAGCTTAGACGGGGTGGTCACAGGACGGATGAACACTGAAGCTTTCTTT
>TRBV5-1|TRBD2|few|TRBJ2-3
CASSLLAGDTDTQYF
TGCGCCAGCAGCTTACTAGCGGGGGACACAGATACGCAGTATTTT
>TRBV18|.|.|TRBJ2-1
CASSPPVEPRYNEQFF
TGTGCCAGCTCACCACCGGTAGAACCGAGATACAATGAGCAGTTCTTC
>TRBV12-5|.|few|TRBJ1-2
CASGLPSAHNYGYTF
TGTGCTAGTGGTTTGCCTTCAGCACACAACTATGGCTACACCTTC
>TRBV5-6|.|.|TRBJ2-7
CASSYAPGRGTYEQYF
TGTGCCAGCAGTTATGCTCCGGGCCGTGGAACCTACGAGCAGTACTTC
>TRBV5-1|.|once|TRBJ1-1
CASSTTGSTEAFF
TGCGCCAGCAGCACTACAGGGTCCACTGAAGCTTTCTTT
>TRBV18|.|.|TRBJ2-7
CASSPGGRDKSKGLF
TGTGCCAGCTCACCAGGGGGCAGGGACAAATCCAAGGGACTCTTC